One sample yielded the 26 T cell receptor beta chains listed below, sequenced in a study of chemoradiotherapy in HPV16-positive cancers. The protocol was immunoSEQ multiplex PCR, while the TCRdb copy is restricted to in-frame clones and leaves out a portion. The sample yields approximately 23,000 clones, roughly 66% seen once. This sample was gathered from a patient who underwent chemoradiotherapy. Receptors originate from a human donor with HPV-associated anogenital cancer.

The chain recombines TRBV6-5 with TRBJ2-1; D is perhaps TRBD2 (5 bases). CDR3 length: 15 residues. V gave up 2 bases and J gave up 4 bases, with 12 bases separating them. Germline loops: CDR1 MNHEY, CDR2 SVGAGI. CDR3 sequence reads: CASSYIPGGYNEQFF. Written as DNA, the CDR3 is TGTGCCAGCAGTTACATCCCAGGCGGGTACAATGAGCAGTTCTTC.

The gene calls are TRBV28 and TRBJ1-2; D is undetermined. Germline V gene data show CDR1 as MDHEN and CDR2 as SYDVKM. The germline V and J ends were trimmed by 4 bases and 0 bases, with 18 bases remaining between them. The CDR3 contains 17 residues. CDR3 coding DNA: TGTGCCAGCAGTTCCACACGCCTGGCAGCCGCTAACTATGGCTACACCTTC. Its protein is CASSSTRLAAANYGYTF.

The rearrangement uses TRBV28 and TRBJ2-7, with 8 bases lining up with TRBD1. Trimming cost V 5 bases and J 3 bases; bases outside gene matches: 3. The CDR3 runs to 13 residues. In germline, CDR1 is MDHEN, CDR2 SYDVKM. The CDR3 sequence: CASSIDRGYEQYF. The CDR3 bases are TGTGCCAGCAGTATCGACAGGGGCTACGAGCAGTACTTC. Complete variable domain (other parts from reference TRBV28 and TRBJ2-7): DVKVTQSSRYLVKRTGEKVFLECVQDMDHENMFWYRQDPGLGLRLIYFSYDVKMKEKGDIPEGYSVSREKKERFSLILESASTNQTSMYLCASSIDRGYEQYFGPGTRLTVT.

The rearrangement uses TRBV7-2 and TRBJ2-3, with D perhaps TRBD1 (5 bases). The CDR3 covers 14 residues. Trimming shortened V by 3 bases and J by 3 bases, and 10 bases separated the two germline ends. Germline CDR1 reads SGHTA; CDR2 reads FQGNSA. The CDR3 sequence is CASSFRQGTDTQYF. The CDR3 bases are TGTGCCAGCAGCTTCCGTCAGGGAACAGATACGCAGTATTTT.

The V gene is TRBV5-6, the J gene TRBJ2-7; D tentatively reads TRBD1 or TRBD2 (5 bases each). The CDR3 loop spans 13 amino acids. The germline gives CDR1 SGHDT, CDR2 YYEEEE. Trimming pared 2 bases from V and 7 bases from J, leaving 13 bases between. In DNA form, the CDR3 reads TGTGCCAGCAGCTTTGGAACTAGGGGAGAGCAGTACTTC. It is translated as CASSFGTRGEQYF.

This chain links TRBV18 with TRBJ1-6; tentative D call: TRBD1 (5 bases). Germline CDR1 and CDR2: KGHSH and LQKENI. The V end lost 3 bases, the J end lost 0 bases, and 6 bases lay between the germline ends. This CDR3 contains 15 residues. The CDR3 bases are TGTGCCAGCTCACCGCAGGGCTCCTATAATTCACCCCTCCACTTT. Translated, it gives CASSPQGSYNSPLHF.

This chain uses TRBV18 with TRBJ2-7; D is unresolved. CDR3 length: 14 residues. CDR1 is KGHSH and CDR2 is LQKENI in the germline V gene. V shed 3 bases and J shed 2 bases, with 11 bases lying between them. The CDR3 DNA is TGTGCCAGCTCACCTAGGACCCAAACCTACGAGCAGTACTTC. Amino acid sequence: CASSPRTQTYEQYF.

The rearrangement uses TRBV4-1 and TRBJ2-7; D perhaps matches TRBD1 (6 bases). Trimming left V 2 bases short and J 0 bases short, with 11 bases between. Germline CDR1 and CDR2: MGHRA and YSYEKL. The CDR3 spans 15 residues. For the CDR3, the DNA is TGCGCCAGCAGCCAATTAGGACAGATCTCCTACGAGCAGTACTTC. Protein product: CASSQLGQISYEQYF.

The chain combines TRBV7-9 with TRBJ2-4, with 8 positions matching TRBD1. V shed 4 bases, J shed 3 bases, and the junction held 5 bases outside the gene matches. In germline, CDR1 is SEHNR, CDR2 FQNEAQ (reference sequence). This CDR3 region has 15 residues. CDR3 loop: CASSWAGTGKNIQYF. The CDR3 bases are TGTGCCAGCAGCTGGGCCGGGACAGGCAAAAACATTCAGTACTTC.

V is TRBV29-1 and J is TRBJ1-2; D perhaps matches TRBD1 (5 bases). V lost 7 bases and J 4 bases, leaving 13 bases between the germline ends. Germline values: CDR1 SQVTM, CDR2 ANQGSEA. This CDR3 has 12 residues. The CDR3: CSGGRGGYGYTF. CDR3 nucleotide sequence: TGCAGCGGGGGCCGGGGAGGCTATGGCTACACCTTC.

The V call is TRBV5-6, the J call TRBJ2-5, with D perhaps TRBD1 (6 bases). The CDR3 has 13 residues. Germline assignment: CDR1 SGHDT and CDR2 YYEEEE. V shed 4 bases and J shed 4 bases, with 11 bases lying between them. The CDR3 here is CASSRRGRETQYF. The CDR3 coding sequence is TGTGCCAGCAGCCGCAGGGGAAGAGAGACCCAGTACTTC. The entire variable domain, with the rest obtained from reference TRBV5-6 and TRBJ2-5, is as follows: DAGVTQSPTHLIKTRGQQVTLRCSPKSGHDTVSWYQQALGQGPQFIFQYYEEEERQRGNFPDRFSGHQFPNYSSELNVNALLLGDSALYLCASSRRGRETQYFGPGTRLLVL.

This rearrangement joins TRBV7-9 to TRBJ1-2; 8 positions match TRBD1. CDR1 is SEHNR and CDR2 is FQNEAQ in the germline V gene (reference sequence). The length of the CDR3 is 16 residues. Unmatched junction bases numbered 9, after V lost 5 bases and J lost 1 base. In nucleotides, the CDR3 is TGTGCCAGCAGCCCATCCAGGGACAGGAATAACTATGGCTACACCTTC. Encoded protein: CASSPSRDRNNYGYTF.

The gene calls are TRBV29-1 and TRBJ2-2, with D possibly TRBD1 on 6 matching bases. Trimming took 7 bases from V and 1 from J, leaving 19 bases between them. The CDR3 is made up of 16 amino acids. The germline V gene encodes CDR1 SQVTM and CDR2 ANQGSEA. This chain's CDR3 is CSARTAPILNTGELFF. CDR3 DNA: TGCAGCGCGCGGACAGCTCCTATACTGAACACCGGGGAGCTGTTTTTT.

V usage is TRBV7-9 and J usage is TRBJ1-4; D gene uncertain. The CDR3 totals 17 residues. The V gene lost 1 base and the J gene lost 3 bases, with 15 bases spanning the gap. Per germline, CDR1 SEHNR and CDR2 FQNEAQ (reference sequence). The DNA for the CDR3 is TGTGCCAGCAGCTTAGTTGCGGGTCCAGCAGCTAATGAAAAACTGTTTTTT. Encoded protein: CASSLVAGPAANEKLFF.

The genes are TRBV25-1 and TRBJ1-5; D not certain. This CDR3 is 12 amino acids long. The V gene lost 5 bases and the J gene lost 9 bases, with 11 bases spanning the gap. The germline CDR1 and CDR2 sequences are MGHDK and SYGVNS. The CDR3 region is CASSSGTLPQHF. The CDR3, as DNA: TGTGCCAGCAGTTCGGGAACACTGCCCCAGCATTTT.

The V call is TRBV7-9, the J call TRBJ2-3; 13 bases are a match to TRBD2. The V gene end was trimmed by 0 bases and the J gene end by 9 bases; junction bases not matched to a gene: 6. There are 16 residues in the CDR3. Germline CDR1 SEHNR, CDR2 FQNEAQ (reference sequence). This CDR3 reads CASSLATSGRIHTQYF. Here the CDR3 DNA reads TGTGCCAGCAGCTTAGCGACTAGCGGGAGGATCCACACGCAGTATTTT.

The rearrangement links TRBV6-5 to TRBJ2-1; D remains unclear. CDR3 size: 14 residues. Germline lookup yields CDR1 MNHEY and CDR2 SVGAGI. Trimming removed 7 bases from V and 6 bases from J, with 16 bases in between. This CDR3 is CASTAGVYSNEQFF. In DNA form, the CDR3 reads TGTGCCAGCACCGCTGGGGTTTATAGCAATGAGCAGTTCTTC.

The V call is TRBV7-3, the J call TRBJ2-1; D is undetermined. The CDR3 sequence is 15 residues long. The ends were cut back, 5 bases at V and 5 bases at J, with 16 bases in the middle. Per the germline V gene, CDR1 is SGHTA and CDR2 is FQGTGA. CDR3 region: CASSGLRTSNNEQFF. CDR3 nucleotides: TGTGCCAGCAGCGGCCTAAGGACGTCTAACAATGAGCAGTTCTTC.

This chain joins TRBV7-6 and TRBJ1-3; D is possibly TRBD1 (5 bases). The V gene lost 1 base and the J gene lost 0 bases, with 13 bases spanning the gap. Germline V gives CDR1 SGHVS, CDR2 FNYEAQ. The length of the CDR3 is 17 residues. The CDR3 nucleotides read TGTGCCAGCAGCTTAGTAGGGGCAGACTCCTCTGGAAACACCATATATTTT. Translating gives CASSLVGADSSGNTIYF.

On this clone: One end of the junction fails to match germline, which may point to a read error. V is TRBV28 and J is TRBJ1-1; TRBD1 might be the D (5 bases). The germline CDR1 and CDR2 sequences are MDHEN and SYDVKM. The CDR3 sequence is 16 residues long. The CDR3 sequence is CASRLFTGTSEGEAFF. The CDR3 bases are TGTGCCAGCAGATTATTCACCGGGACTTCAGAGGGTGAAGCTTTCTTT.

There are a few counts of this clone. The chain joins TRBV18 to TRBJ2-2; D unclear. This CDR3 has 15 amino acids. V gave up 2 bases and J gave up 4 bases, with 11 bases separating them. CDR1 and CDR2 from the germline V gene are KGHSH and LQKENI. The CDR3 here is CASSPNQRVTGELFF. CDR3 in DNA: TGTGCCAGCTCACCAAATCAACGCGTCACCGGGGAGCTGTTTTTT.

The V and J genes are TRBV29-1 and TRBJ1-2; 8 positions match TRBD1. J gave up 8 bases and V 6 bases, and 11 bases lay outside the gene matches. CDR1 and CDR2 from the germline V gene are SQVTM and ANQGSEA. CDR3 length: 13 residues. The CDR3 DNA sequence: TGCAGCGTCAAAGGACAGGGCGCGGAAGGCTACACCTTC. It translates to CSVKGQGAEGYTF.

The CDR3 bases are TGTGCCAGCACCCCTTCCGGACAGAGCACAGATACGCAGTATTTT. Translated: CASTPSGQSTDTQYF. The chain has TRBV28 and TRBJ2-3; possible D gene TRBD1, 6 bases. This CDR3 comprises 15 residues. Germline V gene sequence: CDR1 MDHEN, CDR2 SYDVKM. With 7 bases removed from V and 0 bases from J, the gap between germline ends came to 14 bases.

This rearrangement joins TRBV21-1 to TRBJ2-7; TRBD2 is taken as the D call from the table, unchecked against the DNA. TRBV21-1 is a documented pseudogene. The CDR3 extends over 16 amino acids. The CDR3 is CASSKVGAGRSYEQYF. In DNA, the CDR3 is TGTGCCAGCAGCAAAGTTGGAGCGGGCCGTTCCTACGAGCAGTACTTC.

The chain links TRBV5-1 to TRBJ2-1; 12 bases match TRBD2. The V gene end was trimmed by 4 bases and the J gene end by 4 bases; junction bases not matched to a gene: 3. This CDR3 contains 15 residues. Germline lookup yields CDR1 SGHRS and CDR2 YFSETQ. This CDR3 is CASSELAGGYNEQFF. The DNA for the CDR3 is TGCGCCAGCAGCGAGCTAGCGGGGGGGTACAATGAGCAGTTCTTC.

The CDR3 sequence: CASSHSPSTDTQYF. CDR3 DNA sequence: TGTGCCAGCTCACACTCTCCTAGCACAGATACGCAGTATTTT. V is TRBV18 and J is TRBJ2-3; D remains ambiguous. This CDR3 is built from 14 residues. Germline V gene sequence: CDR1 KGHSH, CDR2 LQKENI. V shed 4 bases and J shed 0 bases, with 8 bases lying between them.